Listed here are 26 T cell receptor beta chains from one sample, sequenced in a study of metastatic and nonmetastatic thyroid tumors (dated by TCRdb to about 2020). The receptor library was made with PCR. Sequencing used an Illumina HiSeq 4000. TCRdb cleaned the public reads at Q25 with fastp, built clones with MiXCR and kept in-frame beta chains. For this sample the table gives roughly 15,000 clones, of which roughly 21% were detected only once. Less than 9% of the sample lies in the top ten. None of the patients had been given any treatment before thyroid surgery. The material sequenced was adjacent normal tissue. The receptors derive from a female donor with papillary thyroid cancer or a benign thyroid nodule (not recorded which). Some clones in this sample may be carry-over from other donors' samples.

There are many counts of this clone. The gene calls are TRBV19 and TRBJ2-1; D tentatively fits TRBD1 or TRBD2 (5 bases each). CDR1 is LNHDA and CDR2 is SQIVND in the germline V gene (reference sequence). V lost 6 bases and J lost 10, with 16 bases in between. CDR3 length: 13 amino acids. The CDR3: CASSSQGVGEQFF. The CDR3 DNA is TGTGCCAGTAGCAGCCAGGGAGTCGGGGAGCAGTTCTTC.

In this sample, this clone is medium-sized (0.01 to 0.1%). This sequence joins TRBV6-1 and TRBJ2-7; D remains unclear. V was pared by 8 bases and J by 2 bases, with 7 bases between. CDR3 length: 11 residues. Germline values: CDR1 MNHNS, CDR2 SASEGT. The CDR3 protein is CASGLAYEQYF. In DNA form, the CDR3 reads TGTGCCAGCGGATTGGCCTACGAGCAGTACTTC.

This clone was picked up a small number of times. This rearrangement joins TRBV6-1 to TRBJ1-2; D is perhaps TRBD1 (6 bases). The CDR3 consists of 11 residues. Germline V lookup: CDR1 MNHNS, CDR2 SASEGT. V was cut by 8 bases and J by 5 bases, with 9 bases left in between. The CDR3 DNA is TGTGCCAGCGGCCAGGGGTATGGCTACACCTTC. Translation gives CASGQGYGYTF.

The chain recombines TRBV28 with TRBJ2-7; D remains ambiguous. The CDR3 length is 12 residues. Germline-derived CDR1 and CDR2 are MDHEN and SYDVKM. V lost 8 bases and J lost 4, with 12 bases in between. CDR3 amino acids: CASPPVGYEQYF. The CDR3 coding sequence is TGTGCCAGCCCTCCCGTAGGATACGAGCAGTACTTC. Combining the CDR3 with reference TRBV28 and TRBJ2-7 gives the whole variable domain DVKVTQSSRYLVKRTGEKVFLECVQDMDHENMFWYRQDPGLGLRLIYFSYDVKMKEKGDIPEGYSVSREKKERFSLILESASTNQTSMYLCASPPVGYEQYFGPGTRLTVT.

This clone was recorded many times. The rearrangement links TRBV9 to TRBJ1-5; the D gene is possibly TRBD1 (6 bases). The CDR3 covers 14 residues. Trimming removed 5 bases at V and 2 bases at J, with 11 bases between. CDR1 is SGDLS and CDR2 is YYNGEE in the germline V gene. The CDR3 reads CASSRGAGNQPQHF. DNA for the CDR3: TGTGCCAGCAGTCGGGGGGCCGGCAATCAGCCCCAGCATTTT.

V gene TRBV7-9 combines with J gene TRBJ1-1; no definite D call. The CDR3 is 14 amino acids. Trimming cost V 6 bases and J 1 base, with 12 bases left between them. CDR1 and CDR2 (germline): SEHNR, FQNEAQ (reference sequence). The chain's CDR3 is CASRQTVENTEAFF. In nucleotides, the CDR3 is TGTGCCAGCAGACAAACAGTGGAGAACACTGAAGCTTTCTTT.

The table lists this clone with many counts. CDR3 DNA: TGTGCCAGCAGCCGACGTCTCCAAACATTTACAGATACGCAGTATTTT. Its translation is CASSRRLQTFTDTQYF. The chain has TRBV3-1 and TRBJ2-3; no clear D gene. Germline loops: CDR1 LGHDT, CDR2 YNNKEL (reference sequence). Trimming pared 4 bases from V and 3 bases from J, leaving 17 bases between. The length of the CDR3 is 16 residues.

This clone counts as medium-sized. This sequence joins TRBV5-1 and TRBJ2-3; TRBD1 aligns across 8 bases. Germline CDR1 and CDR2: SGHRS and YFSETQ. This CDR3 is built from 14 residues. J gave up 4 bases and V 5 bases, and 6 bases lay outside the gene matches. For the CDR3, the DNA is TGCGCCAGCAGTCCAGGGGGCGACGCAGATACGCAGTATTTT. Its protein product is CASSPGGDADTQYF. Together with reference TRBV5-1 and TRBJ2-3, the CDR3 gives the full variable domain: KAGVTQTPRYLIKTRGQQVTLSCSPISGHRSVSWYQQTPGQGLQFLFEYFSETQRNKGNFPGRFSGRQFSNSRSEMNVSTLELGDSALYLCASSPGGDADTQYFGPGTRLTVL.

The chain joins TRBV27 to TRBJ2-1; 11 positions match TRBD2. Germline lookup yields CDR1 MNHEY and CDR2 SMNVEV (reference sequence). The length of the CDR3 is 19 residues. Unmatched junction bases numbered 13, after V lost 1 base and J lost 5 bases. CDR3 sequence reads: CASSLFASGRPRGHNEQFF. In DNA, the CDR3 is TGTGCCAGCAGTTTATTTGCTAGCGGGAGGCCACGGGGGCACAATGAGCAGTTCTTC.

This clone was detected ten times or more. Given a much more abundant clone one base away, this may be a read error. Other DNA sequences in this sample translate to the same CDR3. The chain links TRBV6-1 to TRBJ2-5; D ambiguous. The CDR3 totals 13 residues. Germline V gives CDR1 MNHNS, CDR2 SASEGT. This CDR3 reads CASSWALRETQYF. The CDR3, as DNA: TGTGCCAGCAGTTGGGCTTTGCGAGAGACTCAGTACTTC.

This clone was seen ten or more times. The V call is TRBV9, the J call TRBJ1-1; possibly TRBD1 for D (6 bases). The CDR3 consists of 13 residues. Germline V gene lookup returns CDR1 SGDLS and CDR2 YYNGEE. V was pared by 5 bases and J by 3 bases, with 11 bases between. CDR3 sequence reads: CASSKGGYTEAFF. For the CDR3, the DNA is TGTGCCAGCAGTAAAGGGGGGTACACTGAAGCTTTCTTT.

The genes are TRBV7-2 and TRBJ1-2, with 9 nucleotides matching TRBD1. This CDR3 has 15 residues. Germline V gene data show CDR1 as SGHTA and CDR2 as FQGNSA. The J segment lost 5 bases and the V segment lost 5 bases, leaving 9 bases of the junction unmatched. CDR3 sequence reads: CASSPRGQGVYGYTF. In nucleotides, the CDR3 is TGTGCCAGCAGCCCTAGGGGACAGGGAGTTTATGGCTACACCTTC.

Ten or more counts support this clone. Other DNA sequences within the sample encode an identical CDR3. V usage is TRBV30 and J usage is TRBJ1-1; maybe TRBD1 (6 bases). The germline V gene has CDR1 GTSNPN and CDR2 SVGIG (reference sequence). This CDR3 region has 15 residues. Trimming removed 3 bases at V and 0 bases at J, with 14 bases between. The CDR3 sequence is CAWSLLTGLNTEAFF. CDR3 nucleotides: TGTGCCTGGAGCCTTTTGACAGGCCTGAACACTGAAGCTTTCTTT.

This clone was counted at least ten times. The J gene is TRBJ2-2, the V gene TRBV5-4; TRBD1 is a possible D gene (5 bases). This CDR3 contains 14 residues. V lost 4 bases and J lost 6, with 13 bases in between. Germline V gene lookup returns CDR1 SGHNT and CDR2 YYREEE (reference sequence). The CDR3 spells CASSTQDSPGELFF. As DNA, the CDR3 is TGTGCCAGCAGCACACAAGACAGCCCCGGGGAGCTGTTTTTT. Combining the CDR3 with reference TRBV5-4 and TRBJ2-2 gives the whole variable domain ETGVTQSPTHLIKTRGQQVTLRCSSQSGHNTVSWYQQALGQGPQFIFQYYREEENGRGNFPPRFSGLQFPNYSSELNVNALELDDSALYLCASSTQDSPGELFFGEGSRLTVL.

This chain connects TRBV11-1 to TRBJ1-3; D gene unclear. This CDR3 region has 17 residues. V lost 6 bases, J lost 0 bases, and 18 bases lay in between. Germline V gene sequence: CDR1 SGHAT, CDR2 FQDESV (reference sequence). CDR3 protein: CASRPRLLYRSGNTIYF. The CDR3, as DNA: TGTGCCAGCAGACCCCGGCTGCTATATCGCTCTGGAAACACCATATATTTT.

Remarks on this clone: Its ends do not fully match the called genes, so a read error is possible. The V call is TRBV19, the J call TRBJ2-1; a weak D match, TRBD2 (6 bases). Germline loops: CDR1 LNHDA, CDR2 SQIVND (reference sequence). There are 15 residues in the CDR3. DNA for the CDR3: TGTGCCAGTAGTCGAACTATCGGGAGTTTCAATGTGCAGTTCTTC. It translates to CASSRTIGSFNVQFF.

This clone was picked up a small number of times. This sequence joins TRBV28 and TRBJ1-2; 9 nucleotides align to TRBD1. Trimming took 3 bases from V and 3 from J; bases not matched to a gene: 2. CDR1 is MDHEN, CDR2 SYDVKM, per germline. There are 14 residues in the CDR3. The CDR3 coding sequence is TGTGCCAGCAGTTTCGGGACAGGGCACTATGGCTACACCTTC. Protein: CASSFGTGHYGYTF.

The CDR3 DNA reads as TGTGCCAGCAGCTGGGAGCGGGGAGCGGCGGGAGCCGGGGAGCTGTTTTTT. It yields the protein CASSWERGAAGAGELFF. The chain uses TRBV7-8 and TRBJ2-2; TRBD2 agrees at 7 bases. Germline CDR1 reads SGHVS; CDR2 reads FQNEAQ. There are 17 residues in the CDR3. Losses at the gene ends were 4 bases for V and 6 bases for J; bases not matched to a gene: 14.

This clone was counted a single time. One end of the junction fails to match germline, which may point to a read error. The chain recombines TRBV5-4 with TRBJ2-5; TRBD2 aligns across 7 bases. CDR3 length: 15 amino acids. Germline assignment: CDR1 SGHNT and CDR2 YYREEE (reference sequence). The CDR3 loop reads CASSFASGPQDTQYF. The CDR3 DNA is TGTGCCAGCAGCTTTGCTAGCGGCCCCCAAGATACCCAGTACTTC.

This clone was picked up many times. This clone may be a read error of a much larger clone one base away. Other DNA sequences in the same sample also yield this CDR3. V is TRBV10-1 and J is TRBJ2-3, with 8 nucleotides matching TRBD2. The germline gives CDR1 WNHNN, CDR2 SYGVQD (reference sequence). The CDR3 loop spans 16 amino acids. The J segment lost 5 bases and the V segment lost 1 base, leaving 8 bases of the junction unmatched. CDR3 sequence reads: CASSEWVGRAEDTQYF. The CDR3 bases are TGCGCCAGCAGTGAGTGGGTCGGGAGGGCCGAAGATACGCAGTATTTT.

The chain couples TRBV7-8 to TRBJ2-5; 8 bases are shared with TRBD2. V shed 4 bases and J 2 bases; nucleotides not matched to a gene: 6. The CDR3 is made up of 15 amino acids. From germline, CDR1 is SGHVS and CDR2 FQNEAQ. The CDR3 sequence is CASSYPTSAQETQYF. The CDR3 nucleotides read TGTGCCAGCAGCTACCCGACTAGCGCGCAAGAGACCCAGTACTTC.

In its sample, this clone was seen a few times. The rearrangement joins TRBV24-1 to TRBJ1-5; TRBD1 is a possible D gene (5 bases). The germline gives CDR1 KGHDR, CDR2 SFDVKD. The CDR3 is made up of 16 amino acids. V lost 4 bases to trimming and J lost 1 base, with 13 bases between them. The CDR3 reads CATSDNRRGSNQPQHF. DNA for the CDR3: TGTGCCACCAGTGACAACAGGAGAGGGAGCAATCAGCCCCAGCATTTT.

This clone was counted only a few times. Germline is not matched at one junction end, which may reflect a read error. The V call is TRBV6-2 or TRBV6-3, the J call TRBJ2-3; perhaps TRBD2 as D (5 bases). Looked up from germline, CDR1 is MNHEY and CDR2 is SVGEGT. The CDR3 runs 14 residues. DNA of the CDR3: TGTGCCGGCAGCGGCGGTATGGCCACAGATACGCAGTATTTT. It yields the protein CAGSGGMATDTQYF.

On this clone itself: One end of the junction is discordant with germline, which a read error may explain. In nucleotides, the CDR3 is TGTGCCAGCAGTGGTTATGGTACCCAGCACTTC. Translating it yields CASSGYGTQHF. The chain joins TRBV2 to TRBJ2-5; D gene uncertain. The CDR3 length is 11 residues. Germline-derived CDR1 and CDR2 are SNHLY and FYNNEI.

The chain has TRBV28 and TRBJ2-7, with TRBD1 matching over 10 bases. The V and J ends lost 3 bases and 4 bases, in that order; junction bases with no gene match: 3. This CDR3 comprises 14 residues. CDR1 and CDR2 (germline): MDHEN, SYDVKM. The CDR3 DNA reads TGTGCCAGCAGTTTGGGACAGGGGACGTACGAGCAGTACTTC. Translated, it gives CASSLGQGTYEQYF.

This clone was recorded many times. The chain joins TRBV29-1 to TRBJ2-1, with unresolved D. The CDR3 has 12 residues. CDR1 and CDR2 from the germline V gene are SQVTM and ANQGSEA. Trimming removed 5 bases from V and 4 bases from J, with 9 bases in between. CDR3 amino acids: CSVRRPYNEQFF. CDR3 DNA: TGCAGCGTTCGACGTCCGTACAATGAGCAGTTCTTC.